These T cell receptor beta chains were read from a single sample in a study of cytotoxic CD8 clonotypes in ibrutinib-treated CLL. Clones were sequenced by immunoSEQ multiplex PCR, and TCRdb holds only the in-frame ones, with some missing. Found here are tens of thousands of clones, approximately 54% of them singletons; the top ten hold roughly 15%. The input for sequencing was PBMCs, taken after 12 months of ibrutinib treatment. The receptor set was obtained from a human donor with chronic lymphocytic leukemia. Both conserved end residues are part of each CDR3. D genes are given only for firm matches. Rows give clone size only sometimes, using once, few, many, or a class for an expanded clone.

size,J,length,V,D,CDR3,DNA
-,TRBJ1-1,12,TRBV10-3,-,CAISGQNTEAFF,TGTGCCATCAGTGGACAGAACACTGAAGCTTTCTTT
-,TRBJ2-1,15,TRBV27,-,CASTDSGQFSNEQFF,TGTGCCAGCACGGATTCCGGGCAGTTCTCCAATGAGCAGTTCTTC
many,TRBJ1-5,13,TRBV10-3,-,CAISRDLGQPQHF,TGTGCCATCAGTCGGGATCTGGGTCAGCCCCAGCATTTT
-,TRBJ2-3,13,TRBV5-1,TRBD1,CASTGQGTDTQYF,TGCGCCAGCACGGGACAGGGAACAGATACGCAGTATTTT
-,TRBJ2-3,13,TRBV6-5,-,CASSYRMVDTQYF,TGTGCCAGCAGTTACCGAATGGTGGATACGCAGTATTTT
few,TRBJ1-2,13,TRBV6-5,-,CASSGQPLGGYTF,TGTGCCAGCAGTGGACAGCCTCTAGGAGGCTACACCTTC
few,TRBJ1-3,13,TRBV29-1,-,CSVEQLDGNTIYF,TGCAGCGTTGAACAGTTGGATGGAAACACCATATATTTT
few,TRBJ1-3,14,TRBV7-9,-,CASSRTSSGNTIYF,TGTGCCAGCAGCCGCACAAGCTCTGGAAACACCATATATTTT
-,TRBJ2-1,16,TRBV5-6,-,CASSEWWGAPRNEQFF,TGTGCCAGCAGCGAGTGGTGGGGGGCCCCCCGCAATGAGCAGTTCTTC
few,TRBJ2-3,14,TRBV19,-,CASSKTGSTDTQYF,TGTGCCAGTAGCAAAACAGGGAGCACAGATACGCAGTATTTT
-,TRBJ2-7,15,TRBV5-4,TRBD2,CASSFSIGPGGEQYF,TGTGCCAGCAGCTTTTCTATCGGGCCGGGGGGGGAGCAGTACTTC
once,TRBJ2-3,15,TRBV30,-,CAWSVKLAVADTQYF,TGTGCCTGGAGTGTGAAACTAGCAGTCGCAGATACGCAGTATTTT
once,TRBJ1-1,15,TRBV15,-,CATSIGSSGRSEAFF,TGTGCCACCAGCATTGGTAGCTCGGGACGGAGTGAAGCTTTCTTT
-,TRBJ2-5,16,TRBV29-1,TRBD2,CSVRPTLSGGRETQYF,TGCAGCGTTCGGCCAACATTAAGCGGGGGAAGAGAGACCCAGTACTTC
-,TRBJ1-1,12,TRBV6-6,-,CASSFRGTEAFF,TGTGCCAGCAGTTTCCGGGGTACTGAAGCTTTCTTT
once,TRBJ2-5,15,TRBV7-8,TRBD1,CASSPLWGQGETQYF,TGTGCCAGCAGCCCCCTCTGGGGACAGGGAGAGACCCAGTACTTC
-,TRBJ2-1,16,TRBV11-1,TRBD2,CASSRGLAGGLNEQFF,TGTGCCAGCAGCCGGGGACTAGCGGGAGGGCTCAATGAGCAGTTCTTC
-,TRBJ1-2,13,TRBV9,-,CASSVEVGGGYTF,TGTGCCAGCAGCGTAGAGGTCGGAGGCGGCTACACCTTC
-,TRBJ2-1,13,TRBV27,-,CASRRTPYNEQFF,TGTGCCAGCCGAAGGACGCCCTACAATGAGCAGTTCTTC
-,TRBJ1-6,14,TRBV5-1,TRBD1,CASSSGQVRAPLHF,TGCGCCAGCAGCTCCGGACAGGTCAGAGCACCCCTCCACTTT
once,TRBJ1-4,16,TRBV7-9,TRBD1,CASSQYWGQGDEKLFF,TGTGCCAGCAGCCAATACTGGGGACAGGGAGATGAAAAACTGTTTTTT
-,TRBJ1-2,13,TRBV2,TRBD1,CASSPDRVRGYTF,TGTGCCAGCAGTCCTGACAGGGTTAGAGGCTACACCTTC